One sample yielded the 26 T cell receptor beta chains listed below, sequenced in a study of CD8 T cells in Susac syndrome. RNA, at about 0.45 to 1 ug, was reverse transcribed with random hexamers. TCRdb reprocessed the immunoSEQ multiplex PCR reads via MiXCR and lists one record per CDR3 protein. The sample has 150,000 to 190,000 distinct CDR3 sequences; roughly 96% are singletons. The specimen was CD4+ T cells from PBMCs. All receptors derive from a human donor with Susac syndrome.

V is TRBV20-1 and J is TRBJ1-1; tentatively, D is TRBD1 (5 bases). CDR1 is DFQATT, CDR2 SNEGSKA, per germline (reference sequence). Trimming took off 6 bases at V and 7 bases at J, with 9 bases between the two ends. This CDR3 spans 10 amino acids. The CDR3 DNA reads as TGCAGTGCGCAGGGAGTTGAAGCTTTCTTT. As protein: CSAQGVEAFF.

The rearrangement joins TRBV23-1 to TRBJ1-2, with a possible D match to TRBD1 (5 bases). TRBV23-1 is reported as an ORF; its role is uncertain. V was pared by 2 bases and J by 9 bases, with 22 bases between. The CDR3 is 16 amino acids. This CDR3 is CASSQGIRGQVRSYTF. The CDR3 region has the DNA TGCGCCAGCAGTCAAGGAATCCGGGGCCAAGTTAGGAGCTACACCTTC.

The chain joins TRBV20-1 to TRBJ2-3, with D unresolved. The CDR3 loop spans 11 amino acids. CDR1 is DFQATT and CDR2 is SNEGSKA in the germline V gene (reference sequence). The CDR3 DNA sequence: TGCAGCACAAAACCCACAGATACGCAGTATTTT. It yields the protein CSTKPTDTQYF.

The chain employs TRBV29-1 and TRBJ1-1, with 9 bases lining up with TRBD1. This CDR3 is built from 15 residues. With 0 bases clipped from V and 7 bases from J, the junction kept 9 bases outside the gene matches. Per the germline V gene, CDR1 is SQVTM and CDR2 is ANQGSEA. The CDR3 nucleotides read TGCAGCGTTGAAGAGGGACCACAGGGGGCCGGTGAAGCTTTCTTT. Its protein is CSVEEGPQGAGEAFF.

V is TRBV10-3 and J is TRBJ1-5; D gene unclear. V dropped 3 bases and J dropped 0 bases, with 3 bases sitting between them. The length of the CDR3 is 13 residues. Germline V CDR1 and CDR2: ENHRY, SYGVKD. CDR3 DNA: TGTGCCATCAGTGACAATAGCAATCAGCCCCAGCATTTT. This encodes CAISDNSNQPQHF.

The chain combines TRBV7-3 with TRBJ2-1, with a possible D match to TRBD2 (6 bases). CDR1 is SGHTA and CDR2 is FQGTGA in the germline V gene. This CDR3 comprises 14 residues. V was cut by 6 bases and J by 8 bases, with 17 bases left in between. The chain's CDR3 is CASRGGPARDEQFF. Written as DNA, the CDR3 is TGTGCCAGCAGGGGGGGACCAGCTAGGGATGAGCAGTTCTTC.

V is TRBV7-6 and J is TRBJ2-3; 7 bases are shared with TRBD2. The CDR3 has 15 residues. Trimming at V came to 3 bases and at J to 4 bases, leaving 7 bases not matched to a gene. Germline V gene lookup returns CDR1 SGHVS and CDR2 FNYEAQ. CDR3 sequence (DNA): TGTGCCAGCAGCTTCCCTCAGGGAGGGTCAGATACGCAGTATTTT. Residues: CASSFPQGGSDTQYF.

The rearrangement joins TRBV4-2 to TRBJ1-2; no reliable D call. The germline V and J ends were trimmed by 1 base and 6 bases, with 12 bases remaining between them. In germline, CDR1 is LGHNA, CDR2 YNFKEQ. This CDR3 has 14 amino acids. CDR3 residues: CASSQVTVVHGYTF. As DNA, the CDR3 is TGTGCCAGCAGCCAAGTTACAGTTGTCCATGGCTACACCTTC.

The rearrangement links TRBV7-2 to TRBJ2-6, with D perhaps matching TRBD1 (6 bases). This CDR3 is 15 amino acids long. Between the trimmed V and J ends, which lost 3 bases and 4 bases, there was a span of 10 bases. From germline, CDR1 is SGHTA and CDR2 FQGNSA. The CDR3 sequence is CASSLRTAGANVLTF. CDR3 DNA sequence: TGTGCCAGCAGCTTGCGGACAGCCGGGGCCAACGTCCTGACTTTC.

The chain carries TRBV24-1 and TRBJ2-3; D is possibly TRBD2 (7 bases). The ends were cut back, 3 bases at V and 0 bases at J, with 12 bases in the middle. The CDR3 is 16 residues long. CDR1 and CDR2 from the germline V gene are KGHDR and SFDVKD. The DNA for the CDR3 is TGTGCCACCAGTGATGGGGGGGGCCTAAGCACAGATACGCAGTATTTT. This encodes CATSDGGGLSTDTQYF.

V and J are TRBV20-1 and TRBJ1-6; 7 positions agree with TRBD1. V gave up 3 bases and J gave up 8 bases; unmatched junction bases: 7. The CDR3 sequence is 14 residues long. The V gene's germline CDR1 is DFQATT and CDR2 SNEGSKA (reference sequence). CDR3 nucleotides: TGCAGTGCTAGGACGACAGGGATCGATTCACCCCTCCACTTT. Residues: CSARTTGIDSPLHF.

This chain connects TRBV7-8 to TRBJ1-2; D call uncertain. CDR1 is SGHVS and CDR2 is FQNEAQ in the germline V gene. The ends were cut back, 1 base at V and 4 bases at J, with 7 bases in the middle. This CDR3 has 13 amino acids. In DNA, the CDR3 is TGTGCCAGCAGCTTAGGACCTCTCTATGGCTACACCTTC. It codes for CASSLGPLYGYTF.

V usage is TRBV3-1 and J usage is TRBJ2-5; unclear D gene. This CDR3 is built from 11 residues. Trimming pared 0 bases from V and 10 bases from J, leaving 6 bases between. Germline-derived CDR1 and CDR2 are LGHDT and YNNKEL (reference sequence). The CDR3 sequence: CASSQDYDQYF. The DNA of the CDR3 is TGTGCCAGCAGCCAAGATTATGACCAGTACTTC.

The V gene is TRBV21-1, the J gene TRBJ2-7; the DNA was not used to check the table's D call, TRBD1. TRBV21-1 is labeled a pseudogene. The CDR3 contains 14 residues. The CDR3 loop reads CASSRGQGYYEQYF. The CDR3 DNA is TGTGCCAGCAGCAGGGGACAGGGGTATTACGAGCAGTACTTC.

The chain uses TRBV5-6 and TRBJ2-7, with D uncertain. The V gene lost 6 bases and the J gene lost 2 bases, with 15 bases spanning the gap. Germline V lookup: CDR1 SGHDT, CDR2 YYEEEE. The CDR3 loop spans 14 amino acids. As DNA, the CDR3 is TGTGCCAGCAATCCGATAGGGCGGACCTACGAGCAGTACTTC. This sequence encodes CASNPIGRTYEQYF.

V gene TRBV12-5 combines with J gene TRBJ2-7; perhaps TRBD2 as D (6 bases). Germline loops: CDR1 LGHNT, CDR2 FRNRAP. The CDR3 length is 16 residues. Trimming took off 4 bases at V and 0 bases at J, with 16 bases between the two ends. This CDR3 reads CASGSSLRGGSYEQYF. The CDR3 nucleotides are TGTGCTAGTGGTTCTTCTTTGCGGGGAGGCTCCTACGAGCAGTACTTC. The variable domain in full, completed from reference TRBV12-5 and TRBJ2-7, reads DARVTQTPRHKVTEMGQEVTMRCQPILGHNTVFWYRQTMMQGLELLAYFRNRAPLDDSGMPKDRFSAEMPDATLATLKIQPSEPRDSAVYFCASGSSLRGGSYEQYFGPGTRLTVT.

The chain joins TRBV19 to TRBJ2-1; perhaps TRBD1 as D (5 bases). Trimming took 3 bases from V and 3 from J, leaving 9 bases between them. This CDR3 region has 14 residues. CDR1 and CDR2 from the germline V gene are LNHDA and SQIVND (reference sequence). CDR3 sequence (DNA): TGTGCCAGTAGTATTAGGGGCGACTACAATGAGCAGTTCTTC. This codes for CASSIRGDYNEQFF.

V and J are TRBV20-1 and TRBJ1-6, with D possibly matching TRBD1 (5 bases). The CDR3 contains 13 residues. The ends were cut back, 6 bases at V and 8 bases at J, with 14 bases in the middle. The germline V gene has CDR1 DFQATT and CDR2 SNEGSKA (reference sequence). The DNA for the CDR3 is TGCAGTGCCAGCCGGGGGGATTATTCACCCCTCCACTTT. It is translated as CSASRGDYSPLHF.

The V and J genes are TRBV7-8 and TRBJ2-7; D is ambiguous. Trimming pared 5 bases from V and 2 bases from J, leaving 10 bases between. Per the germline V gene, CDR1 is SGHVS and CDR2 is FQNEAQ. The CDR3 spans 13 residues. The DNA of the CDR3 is TGTGCCAGCAGCCGCACGGAGACCTACGAGCAGTACTTC. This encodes CASSRTETYEQYF. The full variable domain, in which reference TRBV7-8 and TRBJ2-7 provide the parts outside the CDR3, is GAGVSQSPRYKVAKRGQDVALRCDPISGHVSLFWYQQALGQGPEFLTYFQNEAQLDKSGLPSDRFFAERPEGSVSTLKIQRTQQEDSAVYLCASSRTETYEQYFGPGTRLTVT.

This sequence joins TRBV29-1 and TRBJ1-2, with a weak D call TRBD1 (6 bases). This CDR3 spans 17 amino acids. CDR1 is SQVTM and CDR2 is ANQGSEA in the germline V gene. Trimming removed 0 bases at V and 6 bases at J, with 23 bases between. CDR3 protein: CSVEDGGAGHPLDGYTF. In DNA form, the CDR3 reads TGCAGCGTTGAAGATGGGGGGGCAGGACACCCGCTGGATGGCTACACCTTC.

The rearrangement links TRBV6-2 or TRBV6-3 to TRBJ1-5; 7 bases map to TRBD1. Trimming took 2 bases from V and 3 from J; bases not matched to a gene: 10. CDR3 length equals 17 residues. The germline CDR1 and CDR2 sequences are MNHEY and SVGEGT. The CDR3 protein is CASSYPSAGQPNQPQHF. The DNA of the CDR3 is TGTGCCAGCAGTTACCCCTCTGCGGGACAGCCCAATCAGCCCCAGCATTTT.

The chain's CDR3 is CATGGVPAHEQFF. As DNA, the CDR3 is TGTGCCACGGGAGGTGTCCCCGCTCATGAGCAGTTCTTC. The rearrangement links TRBV15 to TRBJ2-1; D perhaps matches TRBD2 (6 bases). The CDR3 extends over 13 amino acids. The germline CDR1 and CDR2 sequences are LNHNV and YYDKDF (reference sequence). Trimming pared 9 bases from V and 8 bases from J, leaving 17 bases between.

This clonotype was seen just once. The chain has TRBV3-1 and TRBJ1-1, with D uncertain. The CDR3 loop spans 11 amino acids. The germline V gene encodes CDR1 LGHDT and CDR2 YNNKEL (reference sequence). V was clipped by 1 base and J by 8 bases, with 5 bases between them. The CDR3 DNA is TGTGCCAGCAGCCAAGGGGGAGAAGCTTTCTTT. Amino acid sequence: CASSQGGEAFF.

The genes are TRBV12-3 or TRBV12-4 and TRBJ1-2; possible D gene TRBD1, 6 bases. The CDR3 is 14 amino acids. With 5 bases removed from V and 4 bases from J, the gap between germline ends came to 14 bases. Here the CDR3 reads CASSLTGRGYGYTF. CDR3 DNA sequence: TGTGCCAGCAGTCTAACAGGGCGCGGCTATGGCTACACCTTC.

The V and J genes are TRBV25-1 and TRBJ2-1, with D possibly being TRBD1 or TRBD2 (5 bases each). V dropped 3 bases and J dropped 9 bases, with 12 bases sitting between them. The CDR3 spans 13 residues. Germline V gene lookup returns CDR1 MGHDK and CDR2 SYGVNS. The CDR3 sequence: CASSDPGAVEQFF. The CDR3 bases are TGTGCCAGCAGTGACCCCGGGGCGGTTGAGCAGTTCTTC.

CDR3 in amino acids: CSVDRGDGYTF. The DNA of the CDR3 is TGCAGCGTTGACAGGGGTGATGGCTACACCTTC. The chain employs TRBV29-1 and TRBJ1-2; TRBD1 is a possible D gene (6 bases). Trimming took 3 bases from V and 6 from J, leaving 8 bases between them. This CDR3 spans 11 amino acids. Germline assignment: CDR1 SQVTM and CDR2 ANQGSEA.